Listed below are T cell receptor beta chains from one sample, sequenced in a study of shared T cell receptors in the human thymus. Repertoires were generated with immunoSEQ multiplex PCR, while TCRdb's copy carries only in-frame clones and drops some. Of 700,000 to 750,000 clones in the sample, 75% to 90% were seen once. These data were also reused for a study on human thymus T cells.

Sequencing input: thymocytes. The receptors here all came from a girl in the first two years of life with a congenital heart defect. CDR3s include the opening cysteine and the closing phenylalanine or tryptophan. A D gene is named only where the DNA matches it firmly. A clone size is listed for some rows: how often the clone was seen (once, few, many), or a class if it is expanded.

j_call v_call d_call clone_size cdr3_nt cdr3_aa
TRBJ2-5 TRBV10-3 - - TGTGCCATCAGTGAGGGCGCAGGTCGGGAGACCCAGTACTTC CAISEGAGRETQYF
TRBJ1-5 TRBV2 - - TGTGCCAGCAGATTGGTAGAAAATCAGCCCCAGCATTTT CASRLVENQPQHF
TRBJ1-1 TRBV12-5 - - TGTGCTAGTGGTTCCCCGGGACAGAACACTGAAGCTTTCTTT CASGSPGQNTEAFF
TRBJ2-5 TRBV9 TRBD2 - TGTGCCAGCAGCCCACGACTAGCGGGGGGTCAAGAGACCCAGTACTTC CASSPRLAGGQETQYF
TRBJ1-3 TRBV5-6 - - TGTGCCAGCAGCTTGTTACAGAGTTTATCTGGAAACACCATATATTTT CASSLLQSLSGNTIYF
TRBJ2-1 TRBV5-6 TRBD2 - TGTGCCAGCAGCTTGTCCCGGTGTAGCGGGAACTACAATGAGCAGTTCTTC CASSLSRCSGNYNEQFF
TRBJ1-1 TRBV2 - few TGTGCCAGCAGGGGCGACCGAGCCGGGGACACTGAAGCTTTCTTT CASRGDRAGDTEAFF
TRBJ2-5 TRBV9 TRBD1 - TGTGCCAGCAGCACACTGGGACAGGGGGGAGAGACCCAGTACTTC CASSTLGQGGETQYF
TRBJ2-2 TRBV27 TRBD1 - TGTGCCAGCAGACGACGGACAGGGGGATTGAGTACCGGGGAGCTGTTTTTT CASRRRTGGLSTGELFF
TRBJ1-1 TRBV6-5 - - TGTGCCAGCAGTTACTCGAGGCAACTGAACACTGAAGCTTTCTTT CASSYSRQLNTEAFF
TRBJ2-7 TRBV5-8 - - TGTGCCAGCAGCTCAACCCCAACGGGGGTTCGCCACGAGCAGTACTTC CASSSTPTGVRHEQYF
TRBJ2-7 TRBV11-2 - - TGTGCCAGCAGCTCCCTCCTCGACAGGATTCACTACGAGCAGTACTTC CASSSLLDRIHYEQYF
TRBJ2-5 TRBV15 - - TGTGCCACCAGCAGGGACACCAAAGAGACCCAGTACTTC CATSRDTKETQYF
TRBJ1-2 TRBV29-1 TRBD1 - TGCAGCGTCGCTATTTGGACAGGGGTAATTAACTATGGCTACACCTTC CSVAIWTGVINYGYTF
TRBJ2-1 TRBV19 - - TGTGCCAGCACCTTAAGGGGTGAGCAGTTCTTC CASTLRGEQFF
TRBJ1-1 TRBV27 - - TGTGCCAGCAGTTTATCTATTGCGGACACTGAAGCTTTCTTT CASSLSIADTEAFF
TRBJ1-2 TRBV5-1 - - TGCGCCAGCAGCCTCCCTAAGGGCAGGGGTGATGGCTACACCTTC CASSLPKGRGDGYTF
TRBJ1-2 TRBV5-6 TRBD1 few TGTGCCAGCAGCTCGGGACAGGGCCCTGGCTACACCTTC CASSSGQGPGYTF
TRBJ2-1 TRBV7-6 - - TGTGCCAGCAGCCGGGGTGTTGGGGTTTCCAATGAGCAGTTCTTC CASSRGVGVSNEQFF
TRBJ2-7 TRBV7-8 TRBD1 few TGTGCCAGCAGCTTAGCGGGGACAGGCGAAACCTACGAGCAGTACTTC CASSLAGTGETYEQYF
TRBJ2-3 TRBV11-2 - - TGTGCCAGCAGCTTAGGAGCTCGCACAGATACGCAGTATTTT CASSLGARTDTQYF
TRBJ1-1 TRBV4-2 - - TGTGCCAGCAGCCAAGATGTCGGGGAAGGTCTTGGCACTGAAGCTTTCTTT CASSQDVGEGLGTEAFF
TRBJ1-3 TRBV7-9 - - TGTGCCAGCAGCTTGGCAGGGGTTTTCAACTCTGGAAACACCATATATTTT CASSLAGVFNSGNTIYF
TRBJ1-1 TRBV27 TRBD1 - TGTGCCAGCAGCCCTACAGGGGGCATAGCTTTCTTT CASSPTGGIAFF
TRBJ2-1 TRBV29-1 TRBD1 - TGCAGCGCCCCGGGACAGGGCGACAATGAGCAGTTCTTC CSAPGQGDNEQFF
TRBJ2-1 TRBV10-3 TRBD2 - TGTGCCATCAGTATTAGCGGGGGGGCCTACAATGAGCAGTTCTTC CAISISGGAYNEQFF
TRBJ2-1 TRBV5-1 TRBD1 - TGCGCCAGCAGCTGGGGGGACAGGGGAGGTAATGAGCAGTTCTTC CASSWGDRGGNEQFF
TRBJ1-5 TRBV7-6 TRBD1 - TGTGCCAGCAGCTTAGGGGACAGGGCGGTCCATCAGCCCCAGCATTTT CASSLGDRAVHQPQHF
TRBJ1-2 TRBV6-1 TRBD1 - TGTGCCAGCAGTGAAGAAGTGAGACAGGGGGATCGCTATGGCTACACCTTC CASSEEVRQGDRYGYTF
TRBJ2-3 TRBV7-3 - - TGTGCCAGCAGCCTCAGGACGGGGATGGGTTTGTCGACGCAGTATTTT CASSLRTGMGLSTQYF
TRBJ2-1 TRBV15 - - TGTGCCACCAGCTCCAAGGAGGGTGAGCAGTTCTTC CATSSKEGEQFF
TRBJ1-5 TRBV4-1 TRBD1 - TGCGCCAGCAGCCCCACAGGGGGCAATCAGCCCCAGCATTTT CASSPTGGNQPQHF
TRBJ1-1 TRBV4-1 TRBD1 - TGCGCCAGCAGCCCGGGGACAGGGAACACTGAAGCTTTCTTT CASSPGTGNTEAFF
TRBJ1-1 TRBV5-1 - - TGCGCCAGCAGCTTGGTGGGGGGAATGGAAGCTTTCTTT CASSLVGGMEAFF
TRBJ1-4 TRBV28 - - TGTGCCAGCAGTGCTCCCCCTAAACAGATTTTT CASSAPPKQIF
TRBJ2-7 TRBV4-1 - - TGCGCCAGCAGCCCTGAACAGGGTAGTTCCTACGAGCAGTACTTC CASSPEQGSSYEQYF
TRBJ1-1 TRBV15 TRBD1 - TGTGCCACCAGCAGAGGCGACAGGGGCCCCCGAATAAGGAACACTGAAGCTTTCTTT CATSRGDRGPRIRNTEAFF
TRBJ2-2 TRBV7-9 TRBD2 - TGTGCCAGCAGCTTGACTAGCGGGAACACCGGGGAGCTGTTTTTT CASSLTSGNTGELFF
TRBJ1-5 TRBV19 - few TGTGCCAGTAGTAGACAGATGTACCGAGATCTTCAGCCCCAGCATTTT CASSRQMYRDLQPQHF
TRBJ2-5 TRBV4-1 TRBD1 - TGCGCCAGCAGCCAACTCCCGCCAGGGACAGAACAAGAGACCCAGTACTTC CASSQLPPGTEQETQYF
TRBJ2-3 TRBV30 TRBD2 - TGTGCCTGGAGTTTGGCAGGAGACCTAGCGGCCAGCACAGATACGCAGTATTTT CAWSLAGDLAASTDTQYF
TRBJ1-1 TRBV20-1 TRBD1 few TGCAGTGCTAGAGTTTACAGGGGAGCTTTCTTT CSARVYRGAFF
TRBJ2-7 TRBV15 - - TGTGCCACCAGCAGAGTCCCTGATCCCTTACACAGGGGAGGCTCCTACGAGCAGTACTTC CATSRVPDPLHRGGSYEQYF
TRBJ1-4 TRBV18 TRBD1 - TGTGCCAGCTCACCACCGAGGACAGGGATTGAAAAACTGTTTTTT CASSPPRTGIEKLFF
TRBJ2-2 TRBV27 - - TGTGCCAGCAGTTTCCGAGACACCGGGGAGCTGTTTTTT CASSFRDTGELFF
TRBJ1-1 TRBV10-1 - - TGCGCCAGCAGTGAGTCGGGTAGAGGCTCGCACACTGAAGCTTTCTTT CASSESGRGSHTEAFF
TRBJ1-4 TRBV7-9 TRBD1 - TGTGCCAGCAGCTTATGCGAGACAGGGTGGCATGAAAAACTGTTTTTT CASSLCETGWHEKLFF
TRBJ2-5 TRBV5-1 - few TGCGCCAGCAGCCTCTGCAGGGCCATGGCTAAAGAGATCCAAGAGACCCAGTACTTC CASSLCRAMAKEIQETQYF
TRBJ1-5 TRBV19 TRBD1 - TGTGCCTCCTCCCGGGACAGGGATAATCAGCCCCAGCATTTT CASSRDRDNQPQHF
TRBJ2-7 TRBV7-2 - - TGTGCCAGCAGCTTAAAGATAGCAGGGTCCCACGAGCAGTACTTC CASSLKIAGSHEQYF
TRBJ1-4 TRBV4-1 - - TGCGCCAGCAGCCAAGCGGGGGGGGAGGCTAATGAAAAACTGTTTTTT CASSQAGGEANEKLFF
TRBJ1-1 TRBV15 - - TGTGCCACCAGCAGAGGGAGGGCCACTGAAGCTTTCTTT CATSRGRATEAFF
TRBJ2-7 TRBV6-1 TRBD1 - TGTGCCACCCGGGACAGGGGTTTCCACGAGCAGTACTTC CATRDRGFHEQYF
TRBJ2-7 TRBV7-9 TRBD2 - TGTGCCAGCAGCCCGGTCCCAGTCAGTAGTAGCGGGCGTTTTTACGAGCAGTACTTC CASSPVPVSSSGRFYEQYF
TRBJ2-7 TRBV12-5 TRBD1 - TGTGCTAGTGGCCCTCGCCCCGGGACAGGGAGCAACGAGCAGTACTTC CASGPRPGTGSNEQYF